This TCR beta chain was captured in a study of blood T cell repertoires in COVID-19. Using immunoSEQ multiplex PCR, the repertoire was profiled, and TCRdb retains in-frame clones only, with some absent. This table has about 140,000 clones, 65% to 90% appearing once. CDR3 length equals 17 residues. Trimming took 1 base from V and 5 from J; bases not matched to a gene: 12. Germline CDR1 SGHVS, CDR2 FQNEAQ. The receptor was derived from a man over 45 with acute or convalescent COVID-19. The chain combines TRBV7-8 with TRBJ2-5; the match to TRBD2 covers 8 bases. Sequenced sample: peripheral blood. The CDR3 region has the DNA TGTGCCAGCAGCTTAGTTCCACGGGGGGGCACTCACGAGACCCAGTACTTC. It encodes CASSLVPRGGTHETQYF.